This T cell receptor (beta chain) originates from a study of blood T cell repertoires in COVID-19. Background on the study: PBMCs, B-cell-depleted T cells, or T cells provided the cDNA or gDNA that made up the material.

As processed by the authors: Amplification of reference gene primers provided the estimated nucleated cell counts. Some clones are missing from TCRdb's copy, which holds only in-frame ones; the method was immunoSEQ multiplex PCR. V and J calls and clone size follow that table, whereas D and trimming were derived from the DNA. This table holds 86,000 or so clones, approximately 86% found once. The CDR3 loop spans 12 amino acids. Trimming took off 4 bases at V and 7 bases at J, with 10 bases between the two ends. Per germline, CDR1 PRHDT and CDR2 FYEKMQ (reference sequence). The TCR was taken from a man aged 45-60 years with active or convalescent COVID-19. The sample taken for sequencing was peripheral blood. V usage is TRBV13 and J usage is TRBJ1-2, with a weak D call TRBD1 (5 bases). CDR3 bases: TGTGCCAGCAGCTCACTGGGGCCTGGCTACACCTTC. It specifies CASSSLGPGYTF.